This T cell receptor (beta chain) was sequenced in a study of cytotoxic CD8 clonotypes in ibrutinib-treated CLL (dated by TCRdb to about 2021). The study in broad terms: The cohort had ten to twelve relapsed/refractory and about 15 treatment-naive patients; roughly 18 were IGHV unmutated. Response samples were obtained after a median of around eleven months of treatment, with a range of about 6 to 36 months. Cryopreserved peripheral blood mononuclear cells were collected at three points: before therapy, at response, and at either sustained remission or disease progression. Responses were partial in around 25 patients and complete in 2; after median approximately 69 months follow-up, roughly 15 stayed in remission and 12 progressed. On average, each sample had approximately 280,000 productive templates and under 95,000 productive rearrangements. Longitudinal samples were available for about 30% of the 86 trial participants. Every sample from remission and from progressive disease was obtained while the patients were still on ibrutinib. What the study reported, not specific to this receptor: Sustained-remission and progressing patients did not have matched sampling times, and lymph node repertoires were not examined. Baseline clonality was found to be higher than that of age-matched healthy donors and was strongly correlated with circulating CD8+ T-cell counts. Public clonotypes were rare and either contracted or stayed stable during treatment, and the rise in clonality at ibrutinib response reflected the expansion of private clonotypes. An increase in clonality was observed at ibrutinib response, with clonality remaining stable during sustained remission and falling back toward baseline at progression.

This clone was seen more than once but under ten times. Which antigen it targets is not known. Per-base quality was not reported, and no clone a single base away is much larger than it. Explained via the paper, the time point label denotes: approximately eleven months on ibrutinib. Roughly 1.8 micrograms of genomic DNA were extracted from cryopreserved PBMCs for TCR beta library preparation. High-throughput TCR beta sequencing was performed on longitudinal blood samples from CLL patients receiving ibrutinib monotherapy. The patients took part in an open-label, single-center phase 2 trial of ibrutinib monotherapy. The junction shows trimming of 2 bases on V and 4 bases on J, plus 17 bases between the germline ends. Taken from the germline V gene (reference sequence), the CDR1 and CDR2 loops are SEHNR and FQNEAQ. Its CDR3 holds 16 amino acids, cysteine through phenylalanine. Kept here is only the CDR3 DNA, which spans 48 bases and is read in frame from base 1.

Each clonotype received, on average, about 10x coverage in deep resolution sequencing performed on a MiSeq, where the target depth lay between 1 in 1 million and 1 in 200,000 T cells. The immunoSEQ hsTCRB Kit was used to generate TCR beta libraries. The study's own analysis went as follows. The data were analyzed with ImmunoSEQ Analyzer and ImmunoSEQ Data Assistant, and V, D and J gene assignments followed IMGT definitions. Clonality was computed as one minus normalized Shannon entropy of productive rearrangement frequencies, ranging from 0 to 1. Only overrepresented clonotypes making up at least 0.05% of each patient's repertoire were included in the public clonotype analysis. About twelve repertoires from age-matched healthy donors, obtained from immuneACCESS, served as clonality controls. TCRdb retrieved this table from immuneACCESS and kept in-frame rearrangements only. Not all clones are present; in checked studies, unresolved V genes account for under half, and no reason is known for the remainder. From that table come the V and J calls and clone size; the DNA was used to work out D and trimming. Counted in this sample were just under 70,000 clones; 68% of them appeared once. Approximately 5% of the sample lies in the top ten.

The sample was PBMCs, taken after 12 months of ibrutinib treatment. The rearrangement joined TRBV7-9 to TRBJ1-2, with a tentative D gene TRBD1 over 6 matching bases. This clonotype was obtained from a human donor with chronic lymphocytic leukemia. The base sequence is TGTGCCAGCAGCTTATCATGGGACATAACCTCCTATGGCTACACCTTC. This codes for CASSLSWDITSYGYTF.